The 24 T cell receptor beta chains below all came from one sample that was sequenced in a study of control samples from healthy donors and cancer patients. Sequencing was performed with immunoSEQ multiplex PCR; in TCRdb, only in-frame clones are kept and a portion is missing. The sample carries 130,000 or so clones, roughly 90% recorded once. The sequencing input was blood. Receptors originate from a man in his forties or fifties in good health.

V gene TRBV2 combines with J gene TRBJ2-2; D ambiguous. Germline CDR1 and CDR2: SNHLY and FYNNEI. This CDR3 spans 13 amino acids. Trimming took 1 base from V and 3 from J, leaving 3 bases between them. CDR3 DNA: TGTGCCAGCAGTGAAGGGTACACCGGGGAGCTGTTTTTT. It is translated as CASSEGYTGELFF.

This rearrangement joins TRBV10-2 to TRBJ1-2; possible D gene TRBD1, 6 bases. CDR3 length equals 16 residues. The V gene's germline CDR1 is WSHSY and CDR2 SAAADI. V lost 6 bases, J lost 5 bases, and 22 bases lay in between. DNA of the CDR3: TGCGCCAGCAGCGACGCACGGACAGTGGAGGGTTATGGCTACACCTTC. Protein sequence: CASSDARTVEGYGYTF.

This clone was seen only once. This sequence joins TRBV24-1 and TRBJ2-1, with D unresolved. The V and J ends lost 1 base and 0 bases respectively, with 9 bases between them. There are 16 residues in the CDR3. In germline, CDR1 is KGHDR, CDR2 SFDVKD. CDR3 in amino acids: CATSDFSGSSYNEQFF. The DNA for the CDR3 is TGTGCCACCAGTGATTTCTCAGGAAGCTCCTACAATGAGCAGTTCTTC.

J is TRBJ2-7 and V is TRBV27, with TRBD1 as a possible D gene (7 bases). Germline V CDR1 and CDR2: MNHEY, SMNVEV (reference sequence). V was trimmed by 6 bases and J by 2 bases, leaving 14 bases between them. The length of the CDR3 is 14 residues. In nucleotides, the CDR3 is TGTGCCAGCAGCCCCAGGGGGGAGACCTACGAGCAGTACTTC. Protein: CASSPRGETYEQYF.

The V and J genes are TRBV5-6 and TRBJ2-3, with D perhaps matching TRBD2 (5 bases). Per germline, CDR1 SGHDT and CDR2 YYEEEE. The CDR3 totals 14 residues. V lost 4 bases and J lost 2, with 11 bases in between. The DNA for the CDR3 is TGTGCCAGCAGCCTCCCGGACTCCACAGATACGCAGTATTTT. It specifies CASSLPDSTDTQYF.

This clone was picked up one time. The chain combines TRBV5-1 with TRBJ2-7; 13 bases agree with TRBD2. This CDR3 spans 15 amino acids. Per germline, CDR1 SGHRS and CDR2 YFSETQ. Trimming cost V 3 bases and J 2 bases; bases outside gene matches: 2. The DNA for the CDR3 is TGCGCCAGCAGCTCAGGGACTAGCGGGGCCTACGAGCAGTACTTC. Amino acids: CASSSGTSGAYEQYF.

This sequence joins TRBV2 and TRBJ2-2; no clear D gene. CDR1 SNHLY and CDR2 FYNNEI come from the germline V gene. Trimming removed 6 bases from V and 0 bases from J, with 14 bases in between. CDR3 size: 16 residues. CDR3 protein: CASRGPTDPNTGELFF. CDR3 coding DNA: TGTGCCAGCAGGGGCCCCACGGACCCGAACACCGGGGAGCTGTTTTTT.

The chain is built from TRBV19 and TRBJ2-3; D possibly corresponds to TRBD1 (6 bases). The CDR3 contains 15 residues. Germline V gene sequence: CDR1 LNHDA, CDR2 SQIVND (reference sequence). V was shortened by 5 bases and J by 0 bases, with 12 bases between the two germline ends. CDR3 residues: CASSPRDTSTDTQYF. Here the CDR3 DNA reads TGTGCCAGTAGTCCCCGGGACACTAGCACAGATACGCAGTATTTT.

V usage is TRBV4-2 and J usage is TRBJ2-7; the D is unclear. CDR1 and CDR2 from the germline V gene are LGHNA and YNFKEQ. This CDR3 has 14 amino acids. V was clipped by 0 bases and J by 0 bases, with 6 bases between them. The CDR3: CASSQERISYEQYF. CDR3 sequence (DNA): TGTGCCAGCAGCCAAGAGCGTATCTCCTACGAGCAGTACTTC.

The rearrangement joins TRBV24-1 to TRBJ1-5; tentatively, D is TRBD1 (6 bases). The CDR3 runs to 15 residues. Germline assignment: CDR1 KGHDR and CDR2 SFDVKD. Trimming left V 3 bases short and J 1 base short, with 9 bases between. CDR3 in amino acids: CATSDIDRSNQPQHF. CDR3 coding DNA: TGTGCCACCAGTGATATAGACAGGAGCAATCAGCCCCAGCATTTT.

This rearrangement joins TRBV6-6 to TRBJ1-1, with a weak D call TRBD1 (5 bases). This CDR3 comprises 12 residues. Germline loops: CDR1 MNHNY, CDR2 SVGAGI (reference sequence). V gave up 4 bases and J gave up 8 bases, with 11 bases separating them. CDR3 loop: CASSSQGLEAFF. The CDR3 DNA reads TGTGCCAGCAGTTCCCAGGGCCTCGAAGCTTTCTTT.

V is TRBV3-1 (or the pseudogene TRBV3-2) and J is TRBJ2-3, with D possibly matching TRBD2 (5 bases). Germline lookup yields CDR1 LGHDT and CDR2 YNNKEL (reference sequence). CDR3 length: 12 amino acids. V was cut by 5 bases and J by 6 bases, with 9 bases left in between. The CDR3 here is CASSLPGDTQYF. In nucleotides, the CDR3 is TGTGCCAGCAGCTTACCGGGGGATACGCAGTATTTT.

The CDR3 spells CASSTQGGQPQHF. CDR3 coding DNA: TGTGCCAGTAGCACTCAGGGCGGTCAGCCCCAGCATTTT. The rearrangement joins TRBV19 to TRBJ1-5, with D maybe TRBD1 (5 bases). CDR1 and CDR2 from the germline V gene are LNHDA and SQIVND (reference sequence). The CDR3 runs 13 residues. Trimming left V 6 bases short and J 6 bases short, with 12 bases between.

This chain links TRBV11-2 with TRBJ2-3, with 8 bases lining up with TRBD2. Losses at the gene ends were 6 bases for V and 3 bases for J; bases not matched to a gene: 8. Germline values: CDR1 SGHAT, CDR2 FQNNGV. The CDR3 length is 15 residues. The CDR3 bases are TGTGCCAGCAGGCAAGTGGGACTAGTGACAGATACGCAGTATTTT. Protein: CASRQVGLVTDTQYF.

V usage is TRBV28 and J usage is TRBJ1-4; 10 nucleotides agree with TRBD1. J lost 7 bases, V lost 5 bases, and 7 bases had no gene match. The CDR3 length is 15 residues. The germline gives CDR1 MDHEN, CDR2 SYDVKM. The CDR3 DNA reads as TGTGCCAGCAGTACATCCGGGACAGGGGCTGAAAAACTGTTTTTT. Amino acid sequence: CASSTSGTGAEKLFF. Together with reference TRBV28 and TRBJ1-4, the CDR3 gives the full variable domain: DVKVTQSSRYLVKRTGEKVFLECVQDMDHENMFWYRQDPGLGLRLIYFSYDVKMKEKGDIPEGYSVSREKKERFSLILESASTNQTSMYLCASSTSGTGAEKLFFGSGTQLSVL.

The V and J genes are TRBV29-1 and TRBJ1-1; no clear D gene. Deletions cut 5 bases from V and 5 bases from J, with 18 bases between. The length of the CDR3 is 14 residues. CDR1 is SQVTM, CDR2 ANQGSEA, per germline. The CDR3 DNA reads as TGCAGCGTTCCACGGACGGGCTCGGGGACTGAAGCTTTCTTT. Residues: CSVPRTGSGTEAFF.

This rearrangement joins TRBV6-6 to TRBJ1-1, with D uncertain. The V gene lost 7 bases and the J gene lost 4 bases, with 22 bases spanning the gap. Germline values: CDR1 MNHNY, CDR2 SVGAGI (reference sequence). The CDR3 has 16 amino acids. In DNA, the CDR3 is TGTGCCAGCACCGATCGGCCGGGGATGGTGAGCACTGAAGCTTTCTTT. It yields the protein CASTDRPGMVSTEAFF.

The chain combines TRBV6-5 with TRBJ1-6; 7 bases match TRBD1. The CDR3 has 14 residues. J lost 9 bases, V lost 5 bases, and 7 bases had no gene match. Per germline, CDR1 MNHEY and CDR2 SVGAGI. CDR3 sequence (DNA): TGTGCCAGCAGTCGGCAGGGGGAGGGTTCACCCCTCCACTTT. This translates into CASSRQGEGSPLHF.

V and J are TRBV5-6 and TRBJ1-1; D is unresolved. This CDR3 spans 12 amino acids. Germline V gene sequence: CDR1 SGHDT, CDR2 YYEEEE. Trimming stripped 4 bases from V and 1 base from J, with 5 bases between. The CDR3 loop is CASSRGNTEAFF. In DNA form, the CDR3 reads TGTGCCAGCAGCCGGGGGAACACTGAAGCTTTCTTT.

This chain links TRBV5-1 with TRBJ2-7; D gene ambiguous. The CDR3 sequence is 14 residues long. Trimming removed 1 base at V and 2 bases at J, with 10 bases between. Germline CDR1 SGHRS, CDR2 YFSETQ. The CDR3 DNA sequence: TGCGCCAGCAGCTTGTACGGATCCACCTACGAGCAGTACTTC. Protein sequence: CASSLYGSTYEQYF. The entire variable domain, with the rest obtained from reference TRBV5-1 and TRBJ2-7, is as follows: KAGVTQTPRYLIKTRGQQVTLSCSPISGHRSVSWYQQTPGQGLQFLFEYFSETQRNKGNFPGRFSGRQFSNSRSEMNVSTLELGDSALYLCASSLYGSTYEQYFGPGTRLTVT.

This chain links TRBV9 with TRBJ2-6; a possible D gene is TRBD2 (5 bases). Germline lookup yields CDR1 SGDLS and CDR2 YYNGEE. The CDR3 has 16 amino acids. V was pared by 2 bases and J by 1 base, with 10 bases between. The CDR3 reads CASSVGIVSGANVLTF. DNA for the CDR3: TGTGCCAGCAGCGTCGGGATAGTGTCTGGGGCCAACGTCCTGACTTTC. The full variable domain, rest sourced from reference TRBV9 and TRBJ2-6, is DSGVTQTPKHLITATGQRVTLRCSPRSGDLSVYWYQQSLDQGLQFLIQYYNGEERAKGNILERFSAQQFPDLHSELNLSSLELGDSALYFCASSVGIVSGANVLTFGAGSRLTVL.

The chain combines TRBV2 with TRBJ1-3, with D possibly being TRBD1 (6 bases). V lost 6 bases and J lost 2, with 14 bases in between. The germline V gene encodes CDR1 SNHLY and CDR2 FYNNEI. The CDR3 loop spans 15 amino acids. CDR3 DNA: TGTGCCAGCAGCGAACAGGGTGCCGCTGGAAACACCATATATTTT. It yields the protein CASSEQGAAGNTIYF.

The CDR3 region is CASSRGTGAGNTIYF. In nucleotides, the CDR3 is TGTGCCAGCAGCCGAGGGACAGGGGCTGGAAACACCATATATTTT. This rearrangement joins TRBV3-1 (or the pseudogene TRBV3-2) to TRBJ1-3; 10 nucleotides line up with TRBD1. Unmatched junction bases numbered 2, after V lost 4 bases and J lost 2 bases. In germline, CDR1 is LGHDT, CDR2 YNNKEL (reference sequence). There are 15 residues in the CDR3.

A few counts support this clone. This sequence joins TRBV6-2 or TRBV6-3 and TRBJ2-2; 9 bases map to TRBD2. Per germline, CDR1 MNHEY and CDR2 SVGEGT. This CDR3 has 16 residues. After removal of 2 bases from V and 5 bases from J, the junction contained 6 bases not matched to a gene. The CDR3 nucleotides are TGTGCCAGCAGTTACACTGCGGGGGGGCCGACCGGGGAGCTGTTTTTT. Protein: CASSYTAGGPTGELFF.